What follows are 18 T cell receptor beta chains derived from one specimen sequenced in a study of CD8+CD57+ T cells in acquired aplastic anemia. Researchers used genomic DNA as the template to profile TCR beta VDJ and CDR3. TCRdb fed the reads into MiXCR, producing one record per CDR3 protein. The sample shows 42,000 or so distinct CDR3 sequences, 65% to 70% of them seen only once. Material: sorted CD4+, CD8+, or CD8+CD57+ T cells (not recorded which) from PBMCs. Receptor source: a human donor in good health, serving as a control.

The V and J genes are TRBV9 and TRBJ2-6, with D unresolved. CDR3 length: 12 amino acids. The V gene's germline CDR1 is SGDLS and CDR2 YYNGEE. V was pared by 7 bases and J by 0 bases, with 2 bases between. Written as DNA, the CDR3 is TGTGCCAGCGGCTCTGGGGCCAACGTCCTGACTTTC. Translation gives CASGSGANVLTF.

J is TRBJ1-2 and V is TRBV20-1, with D possibly matching TRBD1 (6 bases). V lost 3 bases, J lost 4 bases, and 6 bases lay in between. The length of the CDR3 is 11 residues. Germline values: CDR1 DFQATT, CDR2 SNEGSKA (reference sequence). The CDR3 DNA reads as TGCAGTGCTAGGGACAGCTATGGCTACACCTTC. Protein product: CSARDSYGYTF.

This sequence joins TRBV2 and TRBJ2-1, with D uncertain. The CDR3 runs 12 residues. The V gene lost 7 bases and the J gene lost 12 bases, with 16 bases spanning the gap. The germline CDR1 and CDR2 sequences are SNHLY and FYNNEI. The CDR3 loop is CASKKELGSQFF. DNA of the CDR3: TGTGCCAGCAAGAAAGAACTCGGATCGCAGTTCTTC.

Many counts were recorded for this clonotype. The chain has TRBV6-2 or TRBV6-3 and TRBJ2-7; possible D gene TRBD2, 7 bases. This CDR3 has 15 residues. CDR1 and CDR2 (germline): MNHEY, SVGEGT. The germline V and J ends were trimmed by 2 bases and 4 bases, with 15 bases remaining between them. In DNA form, the CDR3 reads TGTGCCAGCAGTTACCTCGGGGGGCCTGGATACGAGCAGTACTTC. Residues: CASSYLGGPGYEQYF.

The chain couples TRBV19 to TRBJ2-7; no firm D call. Trimming cost V 6 bases and J 1 base, with 10 bases left between them. This CDR3 is 13 amino acids long. Germline V gene data show CDR1 as LNHDA and CDR2 as SQIVND (reference sequence). For the CDR3, the DNA is TGTGCCAGTAGGGCAGCTGGTTCCTACGAGCAGTACTTC. Translation gives CASRAAGSYEQYF.

The CDR3 DNA reads TGTGCCAGCAGCTTAGTAGGGCCGAGGAACTATGGCTACACCTTC. This gives the protein CASSLVGPRNYGYTF. The chain carries TRBV7-2 and TRBJ1-2, with unresolved D. The CDR3 spans 15 residues. V lost 1 base to trimming and J lost 2 bases, with 11 bases between them. Germline loops: CDR1 SGHTA, CDR2 FQGNSA.

By proportion, this clonotype is medium-sized (0.01 to 0.1%). The chain couples TRBV29-1 to TRBJ2-7; TRBD1 agrees at 9 bases. Per germline, CDR1 SQVTM and CDR2 ANQGSEA. V shed 6 bases and J 4 bases; nucleotides not matched to a gene: 7. The CDR3 length is 13 residues. CDR3 in DNA: TGCAGCGTCGGAGACAGGGGGGTATACGAGCAGTACTTC. This codes for CSVGDRGVYEQYF.

The CDR3 DNA reads as TGTGCCACCAGTGAGGACGTAACCTATGGCTACACCTTC. Translated: CATSEDVTYGYTF. The chain carries TRBV24-1 and TRBJ1-2; D call uncertain. The CDR3 has 13 amino acids. Trimming removed 4 bases at V and 4 bases at J, with 9 bases between. Germline CDR1 and CDR2: KGHDR and SFDVKD.

The chain links TRBV9 to TRBJ2-5; D is possibly TRBD1 (6 bases). The V gene lost 2 bases and the J gene lost 5 bases, with 7 bases spanning the gap. Germline loops: CDR1 SGDLS, CDR2 YYNGEE. The CDR3 contains 12 residues. DNA of the CDR3: TGTGCCAGCAGCGTGGGGGCGGAGACCCAGTACTTC. Its translation is CASSVGAETQYF.

The rearrangement joins TRBV4-1 to TRBJ2-7; the match to TRBD2 covers 14 bases. V was clipped by 1 base and J by 2 bases; unmatched bases: 4. This CDR3 comprises 17 residues. Per the germline V gene, CDR1 is MGHRA and CDR2 is YSYEKL. The CDR3 protein is CASSQAMTSGGAYEQYF. CDR3 DNA: TGCGCCAGCAGCCAAGCCATGACTAGCGGGGGGGCCTACGAGCAGTACTTC.

The chain employs TRBV9 and TRBJ2-3; 10 bases are shared with TRBD1. The CDR3 consists of 15 residues. V was pared by 4 bases and J by 3 bases, with 5 bases of the junction left unmatched. Germline CDR1 and CDR2: SGDLS and YYNGEE. Here the CDR3 reads CASSTRQGATDTQYF. The CDR3 coding sequence is TGTGCCAGCAGCACCCGACAGGGGGCAACAGATACGCAGTATTTT.

This clonotype was recorded at least ten times. The chain carries TRBV4-3 and TRBJ2-2, with TRBD2 matching over 10 bases. V lost 0 bases to trimming and J lost 6 bases; unmatched junction nucleotides: 4. The CDR3 spans 16 residues. Germline values: CDR1 LGHNA, CDR2 YSLEER. In DNA, the CDR3 is TGCGCCAGCAGCCAAGAAACGAGCGGGGGGGCCGGGGAGCTGTTTTTT. Translating gives CASSQETSGGAGELFF.

The rearrangement joins TRBV2 to TRBJ2-1, with TRBD2 as a possible D gene (6 bases). Germline V gene sequence: CDR1 SNHLY, CDR2 FYNNEI. This CDR3 contains 14 residues. Trimming removed 5 bases from V and 6 bases from J, with 14 bases in between. Written as DNA, the CDR3 is TGTGCCAGCAGTACTGAGGGACTGGGCAATGAGCAGTTCTTC. Its protein product is CASSTEGLGNEQFF.

This clonotype turned up a few times. The CDR3 sequence: CATSDSRRTYGYTF. The CDR3 DNA follows: TGTGCCACCAGTGATTCACGACGGACCTATGGCTACACCTTC. The gene calls are TRBV24-1 and TRBJ1-2; D not resolved. V shed 2 bases and J shed 4 bases, with 10 bases lying between them. Per the germline V gene, CDR1 is KGHDR and CDR2 is SFDVKD. CDR3 length: 14 residues.

The rearrangement links TRBV4-2 to TRBJ2-5, with 9 bases matching TRBD2. Per the germline V gene, CDR1 is LGHNA and CDR2 is YNFKEQ. This CDR3 is 15 amino acids long. With V trimmed by 4 bases and J by 4 bases, 7 bases remained unmatched. The CDR3 DNA reads TGTGCCAGCAGCCCACGACTAGCGGAGGTAGAGACCCAGTACTTC. Translating gives CASSPRLAEVETQYF.

J is TRBJ1-2 and V is TRBV2; TRBD1 matches 7 bases. The CDR3 contains 13 residues. Per the germline V gene, CDR1 is SNHLY and CDR2 is FYNNEI. With V trimmed by 6 bases and J by 9 bases, 10 bases remained unmatched. The CDR3 bases are TGTGCCAGCAGCTTACAGGGGACGGTTAGCTACACCTTC. Its protein is CASSLQGTVSYTF. The full variable domain, with the rest looked up from reference TRBV2 and TRBJ1-2, is EPEVTQTPSHQVTQMGQEVILRCVPISNHLYFYWYRQILGQKVEFLVSFYNNEISEKSEIFDDQFSVERPDGSNFTLKIRSTKLEDSAMYFCASSLQGTVSYTFGSGTRLTVV.

This clonotype has just one count. The gene calls are TRBV10-3 and TRBJ2-5, with a possible D match to TRBD2 (5 bases). Trimming pared 3 bases from V and 5 bases from J, leaving 10 bases between. CDR1 is ENHRY and CDR2 is SYGVKD in the germline V gene. There are 13 residues in the CDR3. Written as DNA, the CDR3 is TGTGCCATCAGTGAAGGGAGTGGGGAGACCCAGTACTTC. It translates to CAISEGSGETQYF.

The V and J genes are TRBV20-1 and TRBJ2-7; D remains ambiguous. With 1 base removed from V and 6 bases from J, the gap between germline ends came to 7 bases. This CDR3 has 11 residues. In germline, CDR1 is DFQATT, CDR2 SNEGSKA (reference sequence). CDR3 sequence reads: CSARASGEQYF. In DNA, the CDR3 is TGCAGTGCTAGAGCATCGGGCGAGCAGTACTTC.